This entry lists 25 T cell receptor beta chains sequenced from one sample in a study of blood T cell repertoires in COVID-19. The repertoire was sequenced with immunoSEQ multiplex PCR; TCRdb's copy has only in-frame clones and lacks some. The sample has 100,000 to 130,000 clones, about four fifths seen once. The sequenced sample consisted of peripheral blood. The source is a woman in her sixties or seventies with acute or convalescent COVID-19.

The chain carries TRBV5-6 and TRBJ1-6; 10 nucleotides agree with TRBD1. CDR3 length: 16 residues. Trimming took 4 bases from V and 8 from J; bases not matched to a gene: 9. Germline values: CDR1 SGHDT, CDR2 YYEEEE. This CDR3 reads CASSLSWGQGHSPLHF. The CDR3 coding sequence is TGTGCCAGCAGCCTGTCCTGGGGACAGGGGCATTCACCCCTCCACTTT.

V usage is TRBV3-1 (or the pseudogene TRBV3-2) and J usage is TRBJ1-4, with TRBD1 matching over 11 bases. The CDR3 runs 17 residues. Germline-derived CDR1 and CDR2 are LGHDT and YNNKEL (reference sequence). Unmatched junction bases numbered 8, after V lost 0 bases and J lost 8 bases. The CDR3 DNA reads as TGTGCCAGCAGCCAAGATGGGGCCGGGACAGGGGGAGAAAAACTGTTTTTT. Its translation: CASSQDGAGTGGEKLFF.

The V call is TRBV6-1, the J call TRBJ2-4, with a weak D call TRBD1 (6 bases). Trimming shortened V by 4 bases and J by 1 base, and 14 bases separated the two germline ends. The CDR3 extends over 16 amino acids. CDR1 and CDR2 from the germline V gene are MNHNS and SASEGT. Here the CDR3 reads CASSVQGSGAKNIQYF. Written as DNA, the CDR3 is TGTGCCAGCAGTGTACAGGGATCGGGGGCCAAAAACATTCAGTACTTC.

The CDR3 nucleotides are TGTGCCAGCAGCCAAGATGGGCTTACAGATACGCAGTATTTT. It yields the protein CASSQDGLTDTQYF. The gene calls are TRBV3-1 (or the pseudogene TRBV3-2) and TRBJ2-3; unclear D gene. Germline CDR1 LGHDT, CDR2 YNNKEL (reference sequence). This CDR3 spans 14 amino acids. V lost 0 bases, J lost 3 bases, and 7 bases lay in between.

The chain combines TRBV6-5 with TRBJ1-2; weak D call: TRBD1 (5 bases). CDR3 size: 12 residues. Trimming cost V 4 bases and J 8 bases, with 11 bases left between them. CDR1 is MNHEY and CDR2 is SVGAGI in the germline V gene. The CDR3 sequence: CASSSQGQGYTF. DNA for the CDR3: TGTGCCAGCAGTTCTCAGGGTCAGGGCTACACCTTC.

The V call is TRBV29-1, the J call TRBJ1-1; 8 bases line up with TRBD1. The V and J ends lost 0 bases and 5 bases, in that order; junction bases with no gene match: 5. In germline, CDR1 is SQVTM, CDR2 ANQGSEA. The CDR3 is 14 amino acids. The CDR3 region has the DNA TGCAGCGTTGAAGATACAGGGGGGAGGACTGAAGCTTTCTTT. It codes for CSVEDTGGRTEAFF.

This rearrangement joins TRBV5-6 to TRBJ2-1, with 10 positions matching TRBD2. Germline CDR1 reads SGHDT; CDR2 reads YYEEEE. Unmatched junction bases numbered 6, after V lost 2 bases and J lost 7 bases. The CDR3 totals 15 residues. The CDR3 loop is CASSLSGRATNEQFF. The CDR3 nucleotides read TGTGCCAGCAGCTTAAGCGGGAGGGCTACAAATGAGCAGTTCTTC.

The V call is TRBV5-1, the J call TRBJ2-2, with a weak D call TRBD2 (6 bases). V lost 6 bases and J 6 bases, leaving 15 bases between the germline ends. The CDR3 has 14 amino acids. Germline V gene data show CDR1 as SGHRS and CDR2 as YFSETQ. CDR3 amino acids: CASKEGSPPGELFF. Here the CDR3 DNA reads TGCGCCAGCAAGGAGGGCTCACCCCCCGGGGAGCTGTTTTTT.

This clone appeared a single time. The J gene is TRBJ2-4, the V gene TRBV5-8, with TRBD1 identical over 8 bases. Germline V CDR1 and CDR2: SGHTS, YDEGEE. This CDR3 spans 17 amino acids. The V gene end was trimmed by 5 bases and the J gene end by 1 base; junction bases not matched to a gene: 11. As DNA, the CDR3 is TGTGCCAGCAGTCGTTCCTTCAGGGGGCAGGCCAAAAACATTCAGTACTTC. Translation gives CASSRSFRGQAKNIQYF.

This sequence joins TRBV12-3 or TRBV12-4 and TRBJ1-1; D is undetermined. The CDR3 sequence is 13 residues long. Trimming took 5 bases from V and 0 from J, leaving 7 bases between them. CDR3 loop: CASSVGMNTEAFF. As DNA, the CDR3 is TGTGCCAGCAGTGTGGGCATGAACACTGAAGCTTTCTTT.

The chain carries TRBV28 and TRBJ2-7; TRBD2 might be the D (6 bases). The germline V and J ends were trimmed by 6 bases and 2 bases, with 17 bases remaining between them. CDR1 MDHEN and CDR2 SYDVKM come from the germline V gene. This CDR3 region has 15 residues. The CDR3 loop is CASSHTGTGAYEQYV. The CDR3 DNA is TGTGCCAGCAGCCACACCGGGACTGGGGCCTACGAGCAGTACGTC.

The chain couples TRBV7-6 to TRBJ2-3, with 10 bases aligning to TRBD1. V lost 3 bases, J lost 1 base, and 7 bases stayed unmatched. This CDR3 contains 17 residues. Germline V gene data show CDR1 as SGHVS and CDR2 as FNYEAQ. The CDR3 spells CASSFEAGTGGTDTQYF. CDR3 DNA: TGTGCCAGCAGCTTCGAGGCCGGGACAGGGGGCACAGATACGCAGTATTTT.

This clone was recorded only once. The V gene is TRBV6-2 or TRBV6-3, the J gene TRBJ2-5; TRBD2 agrees at 8 bases. J was trimmed by 1 base and V by 5 bases; bases with no gene match: 9. CDR3 size: 16 residues. Per germline, CDR1 MNHEY and CDR2 SVGEGT. In DNA form, the CDR3 reads TGTGCCAGCAGTAGCCATAGCGGGGCCGGCCAAGAGACCCAGTACTTC. It translates to CASSSHSGAGQETQYF.

The chain carries TRBV28 and TRBJ2-1; 7 bases align to TRBD2. Germline CDR1 MDHEN, CDR2 SYDVKM. With 4 bases clipped from V and 3 bases from J, the junction kept 6 bases outside the gene matches. This CDR3 spans 15 amino acids. CDR3 region: CASSSPGGSYNEQFF. The CDR3 coding sequence is TGTGCCAGCAGTTCCCCTGGCGGGAGCTACAATGAGCAGTTCTTC.

This clone was counted a single time. This chain links TRBV7-2 with TRBJ1-6; D uncertain. CDR3 size: 15 residues. CDR1 is SGHTA and CDR2 is FQGNSA in the germline V gene. V was clipped by 5 bases and J by 13 bases, with 21 bases between them. The CDR3 here is CASSPPPISYWPLHF. For the CDR3, the DNA is TGTGCCAGCAGCCCCCCACCTATCTCATATTGGCCCCTCCACTTT.

The chain is built from TRBV2 and TRBJ2-7, with 7 bases fitting TRBD2. Germline CDR1 is SNHLY and CDR2 is FYNNEI. This CDR3 comprises 15 residues. Trimming at V came to 7 bases and at J to 0 bases, leaving 9 bases not matched to a gene. The CDR3 sequence is CASTWGGVSSYEQYF. The CDR3 DNA follows: TGTGCCAGCACATGGGGGGGGGTAAGCTCCTACGAGCAGTACTTC. Based on the CDR3 plus reference TRBV2 and TRBJ2-7, the full variable domain is EPEVTQTPSHQVTQMGQEVILRCVPISNHLYFYWYRQILGQKVEFLVSFYNNEISEKSEIFDDQFSVERPDGSNFTLKIRSTKLEDSAMYFCASTWGGVSSYEQYFGPGTRLTVT.

The rearrangement links TRBV13 to TRBJ1-2, with a weak D call TRBD1 (6 bases). CDR1 and CDR2 (germline): PRHDT, FYEKMQ (reference sequence). The CDR3 runs 16 residues. Trimming pared 3 bases from V and 2 bases from J, leaving 16 bases between. The CDR3 sequence: CASSLKGGPKNYGYTF. The CDR3 DNA reads as TGTGCCAGCAGCTTGAAGGGGGGGCCGAAGAACTATGGCTACACCTTC.

This chain joins TRBV28 and TRBJ1-1; TRBD1 might be the D (6 bases). V was cut by 1 base and J by 2 bases, with 11 bases left in between. The CDR3 has 15 residues. Per the germline V gene, CDR1 is MDHEN and CDR2 is SYDVKM. The CDR3 nucleotides are TGTGCCAGCAGTTTATCGACAGGAGGAAACACTGAAGCTTTCTTT. It specifies CASSLSTGGNTEAFF.

The chain has TRBV30 and TRBJ1-4, with unresolved D. Germline V gene lookup returns CDR1 GTSNPN and CDR2 SVGIG (reference sequence). V shed 3 bases and J shed 8 bases, with 13 bases lying between them. The CDR3 sequence is 13 residues long. CDR3 sequence (DNA): TGTGCCTGGAGAGGTAATGCAGCGGAAAAACTGTTTTTT. It is translated as CAWRGNAAEKLFF. Supplemented by reference TRBV30 and TRBJ1-4, the full variable domain reads SQTIHQWPATLVQPVGSPLSLECTVEGTSNPNLYWYRQAAGRGLQLLFYSVGIGQISSEVPQNLSASRPQDRQFILSSKKLLLSDSGFYLCAWRGNAAEKLFFGSGTQLSVL.

The chain links TRBV18 to TRBJ1-6; 9 bases are shared with TRBD1. The CDR3 loop spans 15 amino acids. Trimming cost V 0 bases and J 9 bases; bases outside gene matches: 3. Germline CDR1 reads KGHSH; CDR2 reads LQKENI. CDR3: CASSPPGQGSSPLHF. For the CDR3, the DNA is TGTGCCAGCTCACCACCGGGACAGGGTTCTTCACCCCTCCACTTT.

This chain connects TRBV7-9 to TRBJ1-4; no reliable D call. Trimming removed 1 base from V and 8 bases from J, with 14 bases in between. This CDR3 has 15 amino acids. Germline V gene lookup returns CDR1 SEHNR and CDR2 FQNEAQ (reference sequence). DNA of the CDR3: TGTGCCAGCAGCTTAGATGGCATCCAACAAGAAAAACTGTTTTTT. Its protein product is CASSLDGIQQEKLFF.

The V call is TRBV6-5, the J call TRBJ1-6; the D is unclear. There are 14 residues in the CDR3. Germline CDR1 is MNHEY and CDR2 is SVGAGI. V was trimmed by 1 base and J by 7 bases, leaving 8 bases between them. CDR3 coding DNA: TGTGCCAGCAGTTACTACTCAGGAAATTCACCCCTCCACTTT. Protein product: CASSYYSGNSPLHF.

The chain combines TRBV6-5 with TRBJ1-1; TRBD1 might be the D (5 bases). V was clipped by 0 bases and J by 5 bases, with 10 bases between them. Germline CDR1 reads MNHEY; CDR2 reads SVGAGI. This CDR3 is built from 14 residues. CDR3 DNA sequence: TGTGCCAGCAGTTACTCTAGGGGCAATACTGAAGCTTTCTTT. It encodes CASSYSRGNTEAFF.

This clone was seen a few times. The rearrangement links TRBV5-1 to TRBJ2-7, with TRBD1 matching 11 bases. V lost 4 bases, J lost 6 bases, and 6 bases stayed unmatched. Per germline, CDR1 SGHRS and CDR2 YFSETQ. The length of the CDR3 is 14 residues. CDR3 in amino acids: CASSPGTGGREQYF. DNA of the CDR3: TGCGCCAGCAGCCCGGGGACAGGGGGTCGCGAGCAGTACTTC. The entire variable domain, with the rest obtained from reference TRBV5-1 and TRBJ2-7, is as follows: KAGVTQTPRYLIKTRGQQVTLSCSPISGHRSVSWYQQTPGQGLQFLFEYFSETQRNKGNFPGRFSGRQFSNSRSEMNVSTLELGDSALYLCASSPGTGGREQYFGPGTRLTVT.

This chain links TRBV7-3 with TRBJ1-1; tentatively, D is TRBD1 (5 bases). Germline V lookup: CDR1 SGHTA, CDR2 FQGTGA. The CDR3 length is 13 residues. V was trimmed by 4 bases and J by 4 bases, leaving 10 bases between them. The CDR3 nucleotides read TGTGCCAGCAGCTCCTGGACAAGCACTGAAGCTTTCTTT. Translation gives CASSSWTSTEAFF.